Below are 15 T cell receptor beta chains sequenced from a single sample in a study of regulatory T cells in long-lasting Graves disease. Time point defined: newly diagnosed GD, antithyroid drugs for less than 3 months. Making the TCR library involved RNA that had been extracted from PBMCs. The authors built TCR beta libraries using iRepertoire HTBI primers and Arm-PCR of CDR3 regions. One entry per CDR3 protein results from TCRdb running MiXCR on the multiplex PCR reads. Here the sample spans approximately 400,000 distinct CDR3 sequences, about 15% being singletons. These records were also assigned to another study, of T cells in Graves' hyperthyroidism and ophthalmopathy.

Material: peripheral blood mononuclear cells (PBMCs), obtained at new diagnosis, from a patient treated with antithyroid drugs. The origin of the receptors is a woman aged 40 to 50 with Graves disease.

This clonotype was counted ten times or more. V usage is TRBV6-5 and J usage is TRBJ2-6, with 7 bases identical to TRBD1. CDR1 and CDR2 from the germline V gene are MNHEY and SVGAGI. V gave up 4 bases and J gave up 0 bases; unmatched junction bases: 9. The length of the CDR3 is 18 residues. The CDR3 DNA reads as TGTGCCAGCAGTTTAACAGGGGAAATTCCCTCTGGGGCCAACGTCCTGACTTTC. It specifies CASSLTGEIPSGANVLTF.

This clonotype was counted ten times or more. The J gene is TRBJ2-7, the V gene TRBV20-1, with TRBD2 matching over 11 bases. Germline V gene sequence: CDR1 DFQATT, CDR2 SNEGSKA (reference sequence). This CDR3 is 16 amino acids long. The trim removed 5 bases at V and 0 bases at J, leaving 9 bases unmatched. CDR3 region: CSARPLLAGDSYEQYF. CDR3 nucleotides: TGCAGTGCTCGACCCCTACTAGCGGGAGACTCCTACGAGCAGTACTTC.

This sequence joins TRBV29-1 and TRBJ2-2; D remains unclear. V was shortened by 6 bases and J by 6 bases, with 11 bases between the two germline ends. The CDR3 consists of 12 residues. The V gene's germline CDR1 is SQVTM and CDR2 ANQGSEA. CDR3 nucleotide sequence: TGCAGCGTCCGGCCATCCGCCGGGGAGCTGTTTTTT. Protein product: CSVRPSAGELFF.

Many counts were recorded for this clonotype. The chain carries TRBV12-3 or TRBV12-4 and TRBJ1-2; TRBD1 matches 7 bases. V lost 3 bases, J lost 4 bases, and 2 bases stayed unmatched. The CDR3 is 13 residues long. The DNA of the CDR3 is TGTGCCAGCAGTTTGACAGGGCCCTATGGCTACACCTTC. Amino acid sequence: CASSLTGPYGYTF.

The chain joins TRBV20-1 to TRBJ2-7; 10 bases line up with TRBD1. CDR3 length equals 13 residues. V trimming: 7 bases; J trimming: 0 bases; junction bases outside the gene matches: 3. Germline CDR1 DFQATT, CDR2 SNEGSKA (reference sequence). The chain's CDR3 is CSVRTGGSYEQYF. The CDR3 DNA reads TGCAGTGTTCGGACAGGGGGCTCCTACGAGCAGTACTTC.

The chain has TRBV28 and TRBJ1-2, with 11 positions matching TRBD1. Germline CDR1 MDHEN, CDR2 SYDVKM. This CDR3 has 14 amino acids. Trimming removed 7 bases from V and 8 bases from J; junction bases left unmatched: 9. The CDR3 nucleotides are TGTGCCAGCACCTCGGGACAGGGGGTTTTCGGCTACACCTTC. This codes for CASTSGQGVFGYTF.

This clonotype was detected a few times. A read error may account for a junction end that differs from germline. This rearrangement joins TRBV19 to TRBJ2-1, with 9 bases aligning to TRBD2. The CDR3 is made up of 18 amino acids. The germline gives CDR1 LNHDA, CDR2 SQIVND (reference sequence). Written as DNA, the CDR3 is TGTGCCAGTACTATAGGTAGCGGGAGTACCAGCTCCTACAATGAGCAGTTCTTC. Translation gives CASTIGSGSTSSYNEQFF. Full variable domain (outside the CDR3, taken from reference TRBV19 and TRBJ2-1): DGGITQSPKYLFRKEGQNVTLSCEQNLNHDAMYWYRQDPGQGLRLIYYSQIVNDFQKGDIAEGYSVSREKKESFPLTVTSAQKNPTAFYLCASTIGSGSTSSYNEQFFGPGTRLTVL.

This clonotype was seen only a few times. The V gene is TRBV5-1, the J gene TRBJ2-6, with 7 bases fitting TRBD1. The trim removed 6 bases at V and 4 bases at J, leaving 7 bases unmatched. The CDR3 extends over 15 amino acids. The germline CDR1 and CDR2 sequences are SGHRS and YFSETQ. DNA for the CDR3: TGCGCCAGCACCACAGGGGCTGCCGGGGCCAACGTCCTGACTTTC. It encodes CASTTGAAGANVLTF.

This clonotype was picked up many times. The gene calls are TRBV6-2 or TRBV6-3 and TRBJ2-7, with 9 bases lining up with TRBD1. The CDR3 consists of 17 residues. Germline V gives CDR1 MNHEY, CDR2 SVGEGT. V dropped 0 bases and J dropped 2; count of bases not matched to a gene: 8. CDR3 residues: CASSYSPGQGSTYEQYF. The CDR3, as DNA: TGTGCCAGCAGTTACTCTCCAGGACAGGGGTCAACCTACGAGCAGTACTTC.

The chain links TRBV6-2 or TRBV6-3 to TRBJ2-1, with 7 nucleotides matching TRBD2. V lost 0 bases, J lost 4 bases, and 9 bases stayed unmatched. Germline values: CDR1 MNHEY, CDR2 SVGEGT. The CDR3 length is 17 residues. DNA for the CDR3: TGTGCCAGCAGTTACTCGATAAATCTAGCGGAGTACAATGAGCAGTTCTTC. Translated, it gives CASSYSINLAEYNEQFF.

V gene TRBV4-2 combines with J gene TRBJ1-4, with D possibly TRBD1 on 6 matching bases. Germline V gene sequence: CDR1 LGHNA, CDR2 YNFKEQ. Trimming removed 3 bases from V and 6 bases from J, with 11 bases in between. This CDR3 spans 14 amino acids. The CDR3, as DNA: TGTGCCAGCAGCCAGTGGACAGAGGATGAAAAACTGTTTTTT. Translating it yields CASSQWTEDEKLFF.

This clonotype has at least ten counts. The rearrangement joins TRBV28 to TRBJ2-7, with a possible D match to TRBD2 (5 bases). The CDR3 is made up of 14 amino acids. Trimming took 1 base from V and 3 from J, leaving 10 bases between them. Germline CDR1 reads MDHEN; CDR2 reads SYDVKM. DNA for the CDR3: TGTGCCAGCAGTTTATTTGGACGGGACTACGAGCAGTACTTC. The encoded protein is CASSLFGRDYEQYF.

This clonotype was detected ten times or more. This chain connects TRBV28 to TRBJ2-1; 10 bases are shared with TRBD2. Germline CDR1 and CDR2: MDHEN and SYDVKM. J was trimmed by 5 bases and V by 5 bases; bases with no gene match: 6. There are 15 residues in the CDR3. CDR3 in amino acids: CASSLRTSGHNEQFF. Written as DNA, the CDR3 is TGTGCCAGCAGTCTGCGGACTAGCGGACACAATGAGCAGTTCTTC.

DNA for the CDR3: TGCAGTGCTATCAGAATAGCCAAAAACATTCAGTACTTC. Protein: CSAIRIAKNIQYF. The genes are TRBV20-1 and TRBJ2-4; D unresolved. Germline V gives CDR1 DFQATT, CDR2 SNEGSKA (reference sequence). The CDR3 runs 13 residues. With 4 bases removed from V and 0 bases from J, the gap between germline ends came to 7 bases.

Ten or more counts support this clonotype. The V gene is TRBV18, the J gene TRBJ2-3; D unclear. The CDR3 is 14 residues long. The V and J ends lost 5 bases and 1 base respectively, with 10 bases between them. The V gene's germline CDR1 is KGHSH and CDR2 LQKENI. The CDR3 DNA sequence: TGTGCCAGCTCAACGAAACTGGGCACAGATACGCAGTATTTT. Protein product: CASSTKLGTDTQYF. The variable domain in full, completed from reference TRBV18 and TRBJ2-3, reads NAGVMQNPRHLVRRRGQEARLRCSPMKGHSHVYWYRQLPEEGLKFMVYLQKENIIDESGMPKERFSAEFPKEGPSILRIQQVVRGDSAAYFCASSTKLGTDTQYFGPGTRLTVL.